One and the same sample provided the 20 T cell receptor beta chains below, sequenced in a study of response to subunit inactivated influenza vaccine. MiXCR, run by TCRdb on the RT-PCR reads, gives a single entry per CDR3 protein. The sample contains some 540,000 distinct CDR3 sequences, around 21% of which appear only once. This same sample was also part of a study on T cells expressing NK-cell markers. That paper notes: UMI-tagged 5'RACE template switching yielded the TCR beta cDNA.

This sample comprised CD4+ T cells sorted from PBMCs, obtained 11 to 12 days after vaccination. Source of these receptors: a man aged 45 to 65 who received an inactivated influenza vaccine.

V is TRBV12-3 or TRBV12-4 and J is TRBJ2-7; possibly TRBD1 or TRBD2 for D (5 bases each). V lost 7 bases to trimming and J lost 3 bases, with 13 bases between them. The CDR3 sequence is 13 residues long. DNA for the CDR3: TGTGCCAGCAACTTATGGGGGAACTACGAGCAGTACTTC. The encoded protein is CASNLWGNYEQYF.

This clonotype was seen more than once but under ten times. V is TRBV29-1 and J is TRBJ2-4; D may match TRBD1 or TRBD2 (7 bases each). V gave up 2 bases and J gave up 0 bases, with 11 bases separating them. Germline CDR1 and CDR2: SQVTM and ANQGSEA. The CDR3 sequence is 15 residues long. CDR3 nucleotides: TGCAGCGTTGAACAGGGGGGGGTAGCCAAAAACATTCAGTACTTC. Translation gives CSVEQGGVAKNIQYF.

The chain uses TRBV4-2 and TRBJ2-6; D is unclear. Trimming cost V 5 bases and J 0 bases, with 20 bases left between them. This CDR3 comprises 19 residues. Per germline, CDR1 LGHNA and CDR2 YNFKEQ. CDR3 in amino acids: CASSGPSRFSLSGANVLTF. The CDR3 DNA is TGTGCCAGCAGCGGCCCTTCGCGGTTTAGCCTCTCTGGGGCCAACGTCCTGACTTTC.

The V gene is TRBV29-1, the J gene TRBJ2-3; D gene unclear. CDR3 length: 13 residues. Germline loops: CDR1 SQVTM, CDR2 ANQGSEA. The V end was cut by 4 bases, the J end by 3 bases, with 11 bases between. CDR3 amino acids: CSVAGQQTDTQYF. The CDR3 DNA is TGCAGCGTTGCTGGGCAGCAGACAGATACGCAGTATTTT.

The chain has TRBV11-1 and TRBJ2-2; no clear D gene. CDR1 SGHAT and CDR2 FQDESV come from the germline V gene (reference sequence). CDR3 length: 15 amino acids. The ends were cut back, 3 bases at V and 0 bases at J, with 8 bases in the middle. The CDR3 protein is CASSFSLANTGELFF. In DNA form, the CDR3 reads TGTGCCAGCAGCTTCAGCCTAGCGAACACCGGGGAGCTGTTTTTT.

The sample holds a few counts of this clonotype. V and J are TRBV21-1 and TRBJ2-5; the table's D call TRBD1 went unverified against the DNA. TRBV21-1 is assigned pseudogene status. The CDR3 is made up of 13 amino acids. DNA of the CDR3: TGTGCCAGCATGCAGCGCCTACAAGAGACCCAGTACTTC. Translated: CASMQRLQETQYF.

Only a few counts were recorded for this clonotype. J is TRBJ2-5 and V is TRBV28; D is possibly TRBD2 (5 bases). The germline gives CDR1 MDHEN, CDR2 SYDVKM. The V gene lost 6 bases and the J gene lost 3 bases, with 14 bases spanning the gap. The length of the CDR3 is 14 residues. CDR3 protein: CASRTTGRKETQYF. The CDR3 region has the DNA TGTGCCAGCAGGACCACGGGAAGGAAAGAGACCCAGTACTTC. Variable domain in full (rest from reference TRBV28 and TRBJ2-5): DVKVTQSSRYLVKRTGEKVFLECVQDMDHENMFWYRQDPGLGLRLIYFSYDVKMKEKGDIPEGYSVSREKKERFSLILESASTNQTSMYLCASRTTGRKETQYFGPGTRLLVL.

Turning to this clonotype: The junction shows a germline mismatch at one end, possibly a read error. CDR3 nucleotides: TGTGCCCTCAGCAGCCTAGGTTTGATCTACGAGCAGTACTTC. Protein sequence: CALSSLGLIYEQYF. The rearrangement joins TRBV10-3 to TRBJ2-7; D not certain. This CDR3 spans 14 amino acids. From germline, CDR1 is ENHRY and CDR2 SYGVKD.

The rearrangement links TRBV12-3 or TRBV12-4 to TRBJ2-1; no reliable D call. This CDR3 comprises 17 residues. Trimming took off 3 bases at V and 5 bases at J, with 20 bases between the two ends. The CDR3: CASSFAWAREKDNEQFF. The CDR3 coding sequence is TGTGCCAGCAGTTTCGCTTGGGCCCGTGAGAAGGACAATGAGCAGTTCTTC.

A few counts support this clonotype. This chain connects TRBV10-3 to TRBJ2-5, with D perhaps being TRBD1 or TRBD2 (5 bases each). This CDR3 region has 16 residues. Germline lookup yields CDR1 ENHRY and CDR2 SYGVKD. Trimming left V 0 bases short and J 1 base short, with 12 bases between. The CDR3 sequence is CAISESTAAVQETQYF. Here the CDR3 DNA reads TGTGCCATCAGTGAGTCGACAGCGGCCGTCCAAGAGACCCAGTACTTC.

This clonotype was detected a few times. The chain is built from TRBV4-3 and TRBJ2-3; D is uncertain. The germline V and J ends were trimmed by 3 bases and 3 bases, with 10 bases remaining between them. CDR1 is LGHNA and CDR2 is YSLEER in the germline V gene. The CDR3 spans 14 residues. In DNA form, the CDR3 reads TGCGCCAGCAGCCACTATCTGGGGACAGATACGCAGTATTTT. Its protein product is CASSHYLGTDTQYF.

This clonotype was detected only once. V is TRBV4-1 and J is TRBJ2-7; 7 positions match TRBD1. There are 16 residues in the CDR3. Germline trimming cut 0 bases from V and 6 bases from J; bases unmatched to any gene: 11. CDR1 is MGHRA and CDR2 is YSYEKL in the germline V gene. CDR3 protein: CASSQEPGQTLSEQYF. CDR3 sequence (DNA): TGCGCCAGCAGCCAAGAACCGGGACAGACCCTCAGCGAGCAGTACTTC.

The CDR3 DNA reads TGCAGTGCTAGAAGAGGGGCCTCCTACAATGAGCAGTTCTTC. It encodes CSARRGASYNEQFF. This rearrangement joins TRBV20-1 to TRBJ2-1; D could derive from TRBD1 or TRBD2 (5 bases each). CDR1 is DFQATT, CDR2 SNEGSKA, per germline (reference sequence). This CDR3 is built from 14 residues. Trimming removed 2 bases from V and 0 bases from J, with 8 bases in between.

Only a few counts were recorded for this clonotype. The CDR3 DNA reads TGTGCCAGCAGCCCAACTGCGGCCTCCTACGAGCAGTACTTC. It is translated as CASSPTAASYEQYF. This rearrangement joins TRBV9 to TRBJ2-7, with no clear D. Germline V gives CDR1 SGDLS, CDR2 YYNGEE. This CDR3 contains 14 residues. V was clipped by 4 bases and J by 0 bases, with 11 bases between them.

The chain has TRBV20-1 and TRBJ1-5; D is uncertain. Trimming removed 6 bases at V and 0 bases at J, with 6 bases between. The length of the CDR3 is 12 residues. Germline CDR1 is DFQATT and CDR2 is SNEGSKA (reference sequence). CDR3 in amino acids: CSALGSNQPQHF. The CDR3 DNA sequence: TGCAGTGCCCTAGGTAGCAATCAGCCCCAGCATTTT.

This clonotype was counted ten times or more. The chain carries TRBV28 and TRBJ2-7, with D possibly TRBD2 on 6 matching bases. Per the germline V gene, CDR1 is MDHEN and CDR2 is SYDVKM. Trimming removed 2 bases at V and 2 bases at J, with 10 bases between. CDR3 length: 14 amino acids. In DNA, the CDR3 is TGTGCCAGCAGTTTAGACGGGGGACCCTACGAGCAGTACTTC. Protein: CASSLDGGPYEQYF.

Only a few counts were recorded for this clonotype. The chain carries TRBV5-1 and TRBJ1-2, with TRBD1 as a possible D gene (5 bases). Trimming took 6 bases from V and 3 from J, leaving 15 bases between them. CDR3 length equals 14 residues. CDR1 is SGHRS and CDR2 is YFSETQ in the germline V gene. The CDR3 region is CASTREGLDYGYTF. DNA of the CDR3: TGCGCCAGCACCCGTGAGGGGCTCGACTATGGCTACACCTTC.

The chain joins TRBV20-1 to TRBJ2-2; 9 bases match TRBD1. Germline CDR1 DFQATT, CDR2 SNEGSKA (reference sequence). V shed 0 bases and J 4 bases; nucleotides not matched to a gene: 15. This CDR3 is 19 amino acids long. The CDR3 loop is CSARDQSSGTGLSTGELFF. The CDR3 DNA reads as TGCAGTGCTAGAGATCAGTCGTCCGGGACAGGGTTGTCCACCGGGGAGCTGTTTTTT.

This clonotype was seen a handful of times. The chain links TRBV6-2 or TRBV6-3 to TRBJ2-1; 8 bases fit TRBD2. Germline loops: CDR1 MNHEY, CDR2 SVGEGT. The J segment lost 9 bases and the V segment lost 2 bases, leaving 6 bases of the junction unmatched. The CDR3 runs 14 residues. The CDR3 protein is CASSYIGRGGEQFF. CDR3 bases: TGTGCCAGCAGTTACATCGGGAGGGGTGGTGAGCAGTTCTTC.

The chain joins TRBV28 to TRBJ2-4; the D is unclear. V was clipped by 5 bases and J by 0 bases, with 8 bases between them. This CDR3 contains 14 residues. Per germline, CDR1 MDHEN and CDR2 SYDVKM. In nucleotides, the CDR3 is TGTGCCAGCAGTGGGGTCCTAGCCAAAAACATTCAGTACTTC. As protein: CASSGVLAKNIQYF.